This T cell receptor (beta chain) appears in the sequencing data of a study of cytomegalovirus exposure and HLA in healthy donors. Study-wide findings and caveats: Presence/absence analyses rested on an assumption that sequencing depth was roughly uniform across donors.

The PCR ran on 60 Vbeta and 13 Jbeta primers. The data were produced by immunoSEQ multiplex PCR, yet TCRdb's version contains in-frame clones alone and is incomplete. The data show more than 85,000 clones, approximately 70% seen once. The CDR3 contains 14 residues. CDR1 ENHRY and CDR2 SYGVKD come from the germline V gene. Trimming removed 0 bases from V and 9 bases from J, with 12 bases in between. Remarks on this clone: Its antigen is currently unknown.

Sequencing was done on a sample of PBMCs. This clonotype originated in a woman between 50 and 59 years old in good health and CMV-seropositive. J is TRBJ1-5 and V is TRBV10-3; D is undetermined. The CDR3 loop reads CAISESGSPGPQHF. CDR3 nucleotide sequence: TGTGCCATCAGTGAGTCTGGATCCCCGGGGCCCCAGCATTTT.